A selection of T cell receptor beta chains follows, all from one sample in a study of T-cell memory formation after mild COVID-19. One entry per CDR3 protein results from TCRdb running MiXCR on the 5' RACE reads. The data show about 90,000 distinct CDR3 sequences, approximately 15% seen once. The sample comprised PBMCs or a T cell subset sorted from them (not recorded which). The source of these receptors is a young man who had mild COVID-19 (a few samples of this study predate the infection). Cell type and time point are not known. Both conserved end residues are part of each CDR3. The D gene is left open where the match is weak. Clone size is stated in some rows and not others, as once, few, many or a class when expanded.

clone size | J gene | D gene | V gene | CDR3 DNA | CDR3 protein
many | TRBJ2-1 | TRBD1 | TRBV12-3/TRBV12-4 | TGTGCCAGCAGTTTAATTCTTGGACAGGGGCCTGAGCAGTTCTTC | CASSLILGQGPEQFF
NA | TRBJ2-7 | NA | TRBV27 | TGTGCCAGCAGTTTTACCGGAGACTACGAGCAGTACTTC | CASSFTGDYEQYF
few | TRBJ1-1 | NA | TRBV20-1 | TGCAGTGCGCCGCAGGGCATGAACACTGAAGCTTTCTTT | CSAPQGMNTEAFF
few | TRBJ2-3 | NA | TRBV29-1 | TGCAGCGTTTACAGGAGCAACACAGATACGCAGTATTTT | CSVYRSNTDTQYF
few | TRBJ2-3 | NA | TRBV6-1 | TGTGCCAGCAGGCCGGCTGAGGACAGAGTCACAGATACGCAGTATTTT | CASRPAEDRVTDTQYF
NA | TRBJ1-5 | NA | TRBV7-2 | TGTGCCAGCAGCGTAGCCGCCTTAGGCAATCAGCCCCAGCATTTT | CASSVAALGNQPQHF
NA | TRBJ2-3 | TRBD2 | TRBV27 | TGTGCCAGCAGTAACGGGGGGGAGACAGATACGCAGTATTTT | CASSNGGETDTQYF
NA | TRBJ1-6 | NA | TRBV6-5 | TGTGCCAGCAGTTACGTTGATGAACCCCTCCACTTT | CASSYVDEPLHF
NA | TRBJ2-7 | NA | TRBV7-2 | TGTGCCAGCAGCTCCTACTTCGCCTACGAGCAGTACTTC | CASSSYFAYEQYF
NA | TRBJ2-7 | NA | TRBV5-5 | TGTGCCAGCAGCTTTGGGCACCGGGCCCCGTGGGGCCACGAGCAGTACTTC | CASSFGHRAPWGHEQYF
NA | TRBJ2-5 | TRBD2 | TRBV7-2 | TGTGCCAGCATCGGACTAGCGGATCGAGAGACCCAGTACTTC | CASIGLADRETQYF
few | TRBJ1-2 | NA | TRBV4-3 | TGCGCCAGCAGCCAAGATTGGGGGGACTATGGCTACACCTTC | CASSQDWGDYGYTF
few | TRBJ2-3 | NA | TRBV5-1 | TGCGCCAGCAGCTTGGTGCAAGGCACAGATACGCAGTATTTT | CASSLVQGTDTQYF
many | TRBJ2-2 | NA | TRBV5-1 | TGCGCCAGCAGCTTGCTGGCTAGCGAGACCGGGGAGCTGTTTTTT | CASSLLASETGELFF
many | TRBJ2-7 | NA | TRBV10-2 | TGCGCCAGCATGCCGACCGCTTTGGAGCAGTACTTC | CASMPTALEQYF
NA | TRBJ1-2 | TRBD1 | TRBV12-3/TRBV12-4 | TGTGCCAGCAGTCCAGGACAGGGGGTGGTTGGCTACACCTTC | CASSPGQGVVGYTF
medium-sized | TRBJ2-5 | TRBD2 | TRBV6-5 | TGTGCCAGCAGTTACTCGGGACTAGCGGGGGGAGAGACCCAGTACTTC | CASSYSGLAGGETQYF
few | TRBJ1-2 | NA | TRBV6-1 | TGTGCCAGCAGTGAATATCAGGGTTTGATCCTGAACTATGGCTACACCTTC | CASSEYQGLILNYGYTF
many | TRBJ2-5 | NA | TRBV25-1 | TGTGCCAGCAGCGCGATCGCGACCGAAGAGACCCAGTACTTC | CASSAIATEETQYF
few | TRBJ2-2 | NA | TRBV28 | TGTGCCAGCAGTCACAGGGTTACCACCGGGGAGCTGTTTTTT | CASSHRVTTGELFF
NA | TRBJ2-1 | NA | TRBV7-2 | TGTGCCAGCAGCTGGGGAGCTGAGCAGTTCTTC | CASSWGAEQFF
few | TRBJ2-5 | NA | TRBV4-1 | TGCGCCAGCAGCCTACGGTGGCTGAACCAAGAGACCCAGTACTTC | CASSLRWLNQETQYF
few | TRBJ2-2 | TRBD1 | TRBV25-1 | TGTGCCAGCAGTGATACAGGGGTAACCGGGGAGCTGTTTTTT | CASSDTGVTGELFF
many | TRBJ2-3 | NA | TRBV6-1 | TGTGCCACCGCTATCCGGGACTCCTGGGCCACAGATACGCAGTATTTT | CATAIRDSWATDTQYF
NA | TRBJ2-3 | TRBD1 | TRBV29-1 | TGCAGCGTTATGCAGGGGGTCCCAGATACGCAGTATTTT | CSVMQGVPDTQYF
few | TRBJ2-5 | NA | TRBV6-5 | TGTGCCAGCAGTTACTCGAGTGGCAGGGTCCTAAACGGAGAGACCCAGTACTTC | CASSYSSGRVLNGETQYF
NA | TRBJ1-2 | NA | TRBV28 | TGTGCCAGCAGCCTCGACAGGAGCTATGGCTACACCTTC | CASSLDRSYGYTF
NA | TRBJ2-1 | NA | TRBV4-1 | TGCGCCAGCAGCCAAGATTGGGTCCCTGAACCTAATGAGCAGTTCTTC | CASSQDWVPEPNEQFF
NA | TRBJ1-4 | TRBD1 | TRBV13 | TGTGCCAGCAGTCTACGGGCAGGGGGAACTAATGAAAAACTGTTTTTT | CASSLRAGGTNEKLFF
NA | TRBJ2-1 | NA | TRBV5-5 | TGTGCCAGCAGCTTGATACAGAGCTCCTACAATGAGCAGTTCTTC | CASSLIQSSYNEQFF
NA | TRBJ1-5 | NA | TRBV20-1 | TGCAGTGCTAATAGGGGTGCGCAGCCCCAGCATTTT | CSANRGAQPQHF
few | TRBJ2-1 | NA | TRBV7-9 | TGTGCCAGCAGCTTAGCGGATGAGCAGTTCTTC | CASSLADEQFF
few | TRBJ2-3 | TRBD2 | TRBV19 | TGTGCCAGTAGTATAGATCGCGGGGGACCCACAGATACGCAGTATTTT | CASSIDRGGPTDTQYF
NA | TRBJ2-3 | NA | TRBV4-1 | TGCGCCAGCAGCCCGCAGCGCACAGATACGCAGTATTTT | CASSPQRTDTQYF
few | TRBJ2-3 | TRBD1 | TRBV3-1 | TGTGCCAGCAGCCCCGCGGGACAGGGGATTCAAGATACGCAGTATTTT | CASSPAGQGIQDTQYF
NA | TRBJ2-3 | TRBD1 | TRBV14 | TGTGCCAGCAGCCCTCCGAGGCAGGGGGTCGTAGATACGCAGTATTTT | CASSPPRQGVVDTQYF
NA | TRBJ2-3 | NA | TRBV5-6 | TGTGCCAGCAGCTTTTTAACGGAAGATACGCAGTATTTT | CASSFLTEDTQYF
few | TRBJ1-1 | NA | TRBV11-1 | TGTGCCAGCAGCTCAACCGTCCACGACAGTCTCCTGAACACTGAAGCTTTCTTT | CASSSTVHDSLLNTEAFF
NA | TRBJ1-5 | NA | TRBV7-8 | TGTGCCAGCAGCTTAGGTACCAGGGGCAATCAGCCCCAGCATTTT | CASSLGTRGNQPQHF
NA | TRBJ1-1 | NA | TRBV11-1 | TGTGCCAGCAGCTTAAGTTCGGCAGGGGCCACTGAAGCTTTCTTT | CASSLSSAGATEAFF
NA | TRBJ2-5 | NA | TRBV5-5 | TGTGCCAGTCTCCGGGTGGCTAGCCCGGAGACCCAGTACTTC | CASLRVASPETQYF